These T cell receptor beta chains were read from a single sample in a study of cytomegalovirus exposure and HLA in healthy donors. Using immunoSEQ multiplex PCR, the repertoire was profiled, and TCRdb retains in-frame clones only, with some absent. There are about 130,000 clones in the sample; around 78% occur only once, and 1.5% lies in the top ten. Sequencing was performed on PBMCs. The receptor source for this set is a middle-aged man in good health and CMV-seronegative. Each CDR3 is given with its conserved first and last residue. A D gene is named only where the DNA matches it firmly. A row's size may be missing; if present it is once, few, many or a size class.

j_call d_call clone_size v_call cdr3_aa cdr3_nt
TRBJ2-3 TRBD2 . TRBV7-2 CASSSGLAGLDTQYF TGTGCCAGCAGCTCCGGACTAGCGGGTTTAGATACGCAGTATTTT
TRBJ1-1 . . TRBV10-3 CAIALGDMNTEAFF TGTGCCATCGCCCTAGGGGATATGAACACTGAAGCTTTCTTT
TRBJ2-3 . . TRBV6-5 CASSYRFFTDTQYF TGTGCCAGCAGTTATCGGTTTTTTACAGATACGCAGTATTTT
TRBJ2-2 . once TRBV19 CASRVQGNTGELFF TGTGCCAGTAGGGTACAGGGCAACACCGGGGAGCTGTTTTTT
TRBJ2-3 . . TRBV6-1 CASSEDRSTDTQYF TGTGCCAGCAGTGAAGACAGAAGCACAGATACGCAGTATTTT
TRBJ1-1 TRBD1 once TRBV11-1 CASSSRKGQTNTEAFF TGTGCCAGCAGCTCCCGCAAGGGACAGACGAACACTGAAGCTTTCTTT
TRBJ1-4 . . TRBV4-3 CASSQDSATNEKLFF TGCGCCAGCAGCCAAGACTCTGCAACTAATGAAAAACTGTTTTTT
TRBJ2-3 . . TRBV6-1 CASSEVGLGGTDTQYF TGTGCCAGCAGTGAAGTGGGGCTTGGAGGCACAGATACGCAGTATTTT
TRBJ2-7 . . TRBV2 CASSAGGHYEQYF TGTGCCAGCAGTGCTGGGGGCCATTACGAGCAGTACTTC
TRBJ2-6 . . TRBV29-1 CSVVLAGANVLTF TGCAGCGTAGTTCTGGCAGGGGCCAACGTCCTGACTTTC
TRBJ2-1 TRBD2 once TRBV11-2 CASSLIAGGYNEQFF TGTGCCAGCAGCCTTATAGCGGGAGGCTACAATGAGCAGTTCTTC
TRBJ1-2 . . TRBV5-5 CASSPTTGENYGYTF TGTGCCAGCAGCCCAACGACGGGGGAAAACTATGGCTACACCTTC
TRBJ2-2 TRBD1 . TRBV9 CASSVTGVRSTGELFF TGTGCCAGCAGCGTGACAGGGGTACGAAGCACCGGGGAGCTGTTTTTT
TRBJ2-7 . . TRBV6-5 CASGSSYEQYF TGTGCCAGCGGCAGCTCCTACGAGCAGTACTTC
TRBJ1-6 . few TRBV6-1 CASSETSPMNSPLHF TGTGCCAGCAGTGAAACTTCCCCCATGAATTCACCCCTCCACTTT
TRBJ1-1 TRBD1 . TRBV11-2 CASSLGQGAEAFF TGTGCCAGCAGTCTCGGACAGGGGGCTGAAGCTTTCTTT
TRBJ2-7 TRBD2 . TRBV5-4 CASSLFPRGVMNYEQYF TGTGCCAGCAGCCTTTTCCCGCGGGGGGTGATGAACTACGAGCAGTACTTC